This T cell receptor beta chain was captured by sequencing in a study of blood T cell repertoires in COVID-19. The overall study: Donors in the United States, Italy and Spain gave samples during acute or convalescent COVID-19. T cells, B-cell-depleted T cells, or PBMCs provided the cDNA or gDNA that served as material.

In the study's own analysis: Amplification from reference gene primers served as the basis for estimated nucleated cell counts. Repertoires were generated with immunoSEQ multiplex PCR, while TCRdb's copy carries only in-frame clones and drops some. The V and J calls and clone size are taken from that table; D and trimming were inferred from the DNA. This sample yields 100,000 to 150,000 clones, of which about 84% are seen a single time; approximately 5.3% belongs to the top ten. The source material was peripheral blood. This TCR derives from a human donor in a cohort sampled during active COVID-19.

The CDR3: CASSSSLEEQYF. The CDR3 bases are TGTGCCAGCAGCTCGTCCCTAGAGGAGCAGTACTTC. The chain carries TRBV11-3 and TRBJ2-7; D gene ambiguous. Trimming took off 4 bases at V and 7 bases at J, with 11 bases between the two ends. Germline V gene sequence: CDR1 SGHNT, CDR2 YENEEA. CDR3 length: 12 amino acids.